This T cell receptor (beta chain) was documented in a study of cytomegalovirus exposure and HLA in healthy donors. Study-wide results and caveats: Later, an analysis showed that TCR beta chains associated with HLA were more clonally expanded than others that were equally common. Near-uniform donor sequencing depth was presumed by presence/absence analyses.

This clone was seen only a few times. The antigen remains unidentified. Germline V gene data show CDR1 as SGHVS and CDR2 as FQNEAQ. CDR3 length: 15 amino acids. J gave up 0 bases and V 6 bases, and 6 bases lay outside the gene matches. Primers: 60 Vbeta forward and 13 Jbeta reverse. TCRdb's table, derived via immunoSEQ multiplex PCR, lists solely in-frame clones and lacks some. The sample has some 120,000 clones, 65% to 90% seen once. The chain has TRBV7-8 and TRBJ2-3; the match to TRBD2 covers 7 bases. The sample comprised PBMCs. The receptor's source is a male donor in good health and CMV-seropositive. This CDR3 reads CASRLGRVSTDTQYF. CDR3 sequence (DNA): TGTGCCAGCAGACTTGGGAGGGTTAGCACAGATACGCAGTATTTT.